This TCR beta chain originates from a study of response to subunit inactivated influenza vaccine. Findings and limits, study-wide: Authors suggested few new T cells are recruited by each seasonal influenza vaccination.

TCRdb independently ran MiXCR on the RT-PCR reads; one entry per CDR3 protein. Among 450,000 to 600,000 distinct CDR3 sequences listed, approximately 7.6% were seen once. This clonotype was counted at least ten times. Its target is not known. The ends were cut back, 5 bases at V and 4 bases at J, with 9 bases in the middle. This CDR3 is 13 amino acids long. The V gene's germline CDR1 is MDHEN and CDR2 SYDVKM. The source is a man in his fifties or sixties who received an inactivated influenza vaccine. The chain carries TRBV28 and TRBJ2-1, with D tentatively TRBD2 (5 bases). This specimen was PBMCs from blood, taken about 23 months after vaccination. For the CDR3, the DNA is TGTGCCAGCAGTAGGACTGTATACAATGAGCAGTTCTTC. Translation gives CASSRTVYNEQFF.